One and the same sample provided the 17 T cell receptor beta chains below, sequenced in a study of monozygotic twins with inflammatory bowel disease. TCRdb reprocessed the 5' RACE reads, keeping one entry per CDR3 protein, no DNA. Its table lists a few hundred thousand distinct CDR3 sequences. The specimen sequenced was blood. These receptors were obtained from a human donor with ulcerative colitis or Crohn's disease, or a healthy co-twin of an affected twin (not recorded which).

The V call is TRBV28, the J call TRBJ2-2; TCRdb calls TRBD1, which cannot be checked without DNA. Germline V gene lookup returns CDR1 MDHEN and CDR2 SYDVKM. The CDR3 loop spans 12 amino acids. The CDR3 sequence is CASSPLVGELVF.

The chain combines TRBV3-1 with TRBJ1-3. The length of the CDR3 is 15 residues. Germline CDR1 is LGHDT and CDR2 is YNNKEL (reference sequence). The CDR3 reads CASSPTKRSGNTIYF.

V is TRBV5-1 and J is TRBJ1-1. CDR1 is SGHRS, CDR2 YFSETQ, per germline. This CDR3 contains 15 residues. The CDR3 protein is CASSLPSQLNTEAFF.

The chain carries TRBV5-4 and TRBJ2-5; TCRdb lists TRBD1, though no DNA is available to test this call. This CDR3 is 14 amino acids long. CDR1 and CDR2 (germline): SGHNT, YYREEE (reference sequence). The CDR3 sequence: CASSHGTAQETQYF.

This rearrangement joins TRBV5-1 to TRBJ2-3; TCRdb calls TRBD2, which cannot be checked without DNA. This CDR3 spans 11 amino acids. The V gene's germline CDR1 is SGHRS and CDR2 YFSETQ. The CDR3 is CASSLTSTQYF.

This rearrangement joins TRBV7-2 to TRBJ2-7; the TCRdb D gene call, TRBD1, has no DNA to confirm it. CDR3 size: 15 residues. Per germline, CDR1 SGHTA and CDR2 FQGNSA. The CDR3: CASSGAQGAIYEQYF.

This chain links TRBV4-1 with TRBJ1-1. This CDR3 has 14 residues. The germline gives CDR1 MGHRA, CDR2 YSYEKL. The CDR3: CASSLGALAGEAFF.

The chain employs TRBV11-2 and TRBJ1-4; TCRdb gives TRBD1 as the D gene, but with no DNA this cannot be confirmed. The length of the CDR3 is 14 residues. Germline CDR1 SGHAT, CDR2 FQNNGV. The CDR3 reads CASSPRRLNEKLFF.

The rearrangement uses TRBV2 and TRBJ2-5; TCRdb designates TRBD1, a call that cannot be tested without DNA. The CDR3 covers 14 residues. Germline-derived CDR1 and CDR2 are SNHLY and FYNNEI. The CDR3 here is CASTVPGSQETQYF.

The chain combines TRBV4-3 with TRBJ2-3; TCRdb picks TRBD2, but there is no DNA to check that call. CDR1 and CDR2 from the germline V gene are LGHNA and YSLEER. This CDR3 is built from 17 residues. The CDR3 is CASSQDLLAGGTDTQYF.

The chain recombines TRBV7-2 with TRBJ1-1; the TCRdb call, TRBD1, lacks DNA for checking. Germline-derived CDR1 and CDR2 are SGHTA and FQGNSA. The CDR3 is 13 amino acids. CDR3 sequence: CASSPWTDNEAFF.

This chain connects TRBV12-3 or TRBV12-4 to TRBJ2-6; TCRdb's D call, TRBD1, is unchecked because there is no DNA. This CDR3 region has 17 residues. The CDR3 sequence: CASRNIGGWVGANVLTF.

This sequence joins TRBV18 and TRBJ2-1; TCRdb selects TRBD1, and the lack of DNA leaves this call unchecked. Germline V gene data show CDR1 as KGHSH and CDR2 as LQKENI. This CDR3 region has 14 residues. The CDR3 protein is CASSPRRGSGEQFF. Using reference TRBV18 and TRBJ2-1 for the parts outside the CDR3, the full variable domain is NAGVMQNPRHLVRRRGQEARLRCSPMKGHSHVYWYRQLPEEGLKFMVYLQKENIIDESGMPKERFSAEFPKEGPSILRIQQVVRGDSAAYFCASSPRRGSGEQFFGPGTRLTVL.

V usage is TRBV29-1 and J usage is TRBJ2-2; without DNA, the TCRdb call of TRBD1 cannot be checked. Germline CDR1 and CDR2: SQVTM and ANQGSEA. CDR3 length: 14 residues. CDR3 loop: CSAKDRGDTGELFF.

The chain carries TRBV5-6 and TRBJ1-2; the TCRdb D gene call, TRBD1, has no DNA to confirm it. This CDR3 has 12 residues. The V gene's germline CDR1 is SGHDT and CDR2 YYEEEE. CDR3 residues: CASSHLDSGYTF.

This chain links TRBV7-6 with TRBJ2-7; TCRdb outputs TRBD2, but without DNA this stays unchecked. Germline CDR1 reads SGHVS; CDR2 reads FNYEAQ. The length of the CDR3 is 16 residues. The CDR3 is CASSLEAGLPSYEQYF.

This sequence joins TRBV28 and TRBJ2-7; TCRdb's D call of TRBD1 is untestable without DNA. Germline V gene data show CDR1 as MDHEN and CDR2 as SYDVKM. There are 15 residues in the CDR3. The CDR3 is CASSPQGGASYEQYF.